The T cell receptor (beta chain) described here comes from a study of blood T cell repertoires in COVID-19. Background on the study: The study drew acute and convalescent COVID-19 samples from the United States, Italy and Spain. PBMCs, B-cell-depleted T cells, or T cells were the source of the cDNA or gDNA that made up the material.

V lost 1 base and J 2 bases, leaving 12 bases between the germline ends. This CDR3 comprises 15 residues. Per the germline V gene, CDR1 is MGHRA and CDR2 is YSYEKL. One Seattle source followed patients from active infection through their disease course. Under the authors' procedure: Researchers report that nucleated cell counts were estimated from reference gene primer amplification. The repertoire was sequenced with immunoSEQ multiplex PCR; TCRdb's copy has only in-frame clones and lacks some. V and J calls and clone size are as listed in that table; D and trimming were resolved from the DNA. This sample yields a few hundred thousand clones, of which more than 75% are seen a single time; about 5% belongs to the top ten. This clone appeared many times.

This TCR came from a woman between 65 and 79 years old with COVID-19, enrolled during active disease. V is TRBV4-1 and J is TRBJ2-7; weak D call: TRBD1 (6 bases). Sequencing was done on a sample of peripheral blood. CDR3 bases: TGCGCCAGCAGCCAAGGGCAGGGGAAGACCTACGAGCAGTACTTC. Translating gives CASSQGQGKTYEQYF.